The entry below gives a single T cell receptor (beta chain) sequence along with its context. Antigen specificity is unknown. The data belong to a study of cytomegalovirus exposure and HLA in healthy donors. Study overall: Membership in the Caucasian-associated ancestry cluster was found for 81% of 350 to 450 genotyped donors. Points from the study as a whole: Reported findings show TCR beta sequences accurately forecast HLA-A and HLA-B alleles in most subjects. Reportedly, a later analysis found an Asian-associated ancestry cluster had fewer N-insertions than the approximately 700-donor mean.

Use of 60 Vbeta and 13 Jbeta primers characterized the PCR. Only in-frame clones appear in the TCRdb table, and some are missing; sequencing was by immunoSEQ multiplex PCR. Of 76,000 or so clones in the sample, around 70% were seen once. Though probably carrying unrecorded immune exposures, donors were nominally healthy at sampling. The CDR3 sequence is 12 residues long. With V trimmed by 7 bases and J by 5 bases, 5 bases remained unmatched. Germline lookup yields CDR1 SQVTM and CDR2 ANQGSEA. V usage is TRBV29-1 and J usage is TRBJ2-7; 10 bases are shared with TRBD1. This receptor was obtained from a middle-aged woman in good health and CMV-seropositive. The sample consisted of PBMCs. The CDR3 DNA reads TGCAGCGCGGTGACAGGGGGCCACGAGCAGTACTTC. It translates to CSAVTGGHEQYF.